The rows below give T cell receptor beta chains drawn from one sample of a study of blood T cells in healthy people across ages. TCRdb independently ran MiXCR on the 5' RACE reads; one entry per CDR3 protein. Among hundreds of thousands of distinct CDR3 sequences listed, 40% to 65% were seen once. The specimen sequenced was blood. The receptors come from a woman over 75 in good health. Both conserved end residues are part of each CDR3. Each record gives: J gene, D gene, clone size, V gene, CDR3 DNA, CDR3 protein. D genes are given only for firm matches. Where a row states a size, it is once, few, many or the class of an expanded clone; other rows omit it.

j_gene: TRBJ2-7; d_gene: .; abundance: .; v_gene: TRBV29-1; CDR3nt: TGCAGCGTTGGAGCGGTAAGCTCCTACGAGCAGTACTTC; CDR3aa: CSVGAVSSYEQYF
j_gene: TRBJ2-1; d_gene: TRBD1; abundance: few; v_gene: TRBV6-1; CDR3nt: TGTGCCAGCAGTGAACCGGGACAGGGGAAAAATGAGCAGTTCTTC; CDR3aa: CASSEPGQGKNEQFF
j_gene: TRBJ2-1; d_gene: .; abundance: many; v_gene: TRBV7-9; CDR3nt: TGTGCCAGCAGCCAAACCCCAAACCCCGGACTCTACGGGAATGAGCAGTTCTTC; CDR3aa: CASSQTPNPGLYGNEQFF
j_gene: TRBJ1-2; d_gene: .; abundance: .; v_gene: TRBV28; CDR3nt: TGTGCCAGCAGTTCGAAAGGGCGCTATGGCTACACCTTC; CDR3aa: CASSSKGRYGYTF
j_gene: TRBJ2-7; d_gene: .; abundance: once; v_gene: TRBV12-3/TRBV12-4; CDR3nt: TGTGCCAGCAGTCTATCTGGCCCTAGGGAGCAGTACTTC; CDR3aa: CASSLSGPREQYF
j_gene: TRBJ2-1; d_gene: .; abundance: .; v_gene: TRBV7-2; CDR3nt: TGTGCCAGCAGCCGGCGCCGGGACTTCCTCAATGAGCAGTTCTTC; CDR3aa: CASSRRRDFLNEQFF
j_gene: TRBJ1-1; d_gene: .; abundance: .; v_gene: TRBV12-3/TRBV12-4; CDR3nt: TGTGCCAGCAGTCCCAACCGGGCCCAAGCTGAAGCTTTCTTT; CDR3aa: CASSPNRAQAEAFF
j_gene: TRBJ2-5; d_gene: .; abundance: few; v_gene: TRBV7-8; CDR3nt: TGTGCCAGCAGCCCGACCACAGGGTACGATGAGCAGTACTTC; CDR3aa: CASSPTTGYDEQYF
j_gene: TRBJ2-3; d_gene: .; abundance: .; v_gene: TRBV12-3/TRBV12-4; CDR3nt: TGTGCCAGCACCGTGGCCGGGACTCAGGCTGATACGCAGTATTTT; CDR3aa: CASTVAGTQADTQYF
j_gene: TRBJ2-1; d_gene: TRBD1; abundance: .; v_gene: TRBV29-1; CDR3nt: TGCAGCGGGGACAGGGGAGACGCCAATGAGCAGTTCTTC; CDR3aa: CSGDRGDANEQFF
j_gene: TRBJ2-7; d_gene: .; abundance: many; v_gene: TRBV18; CDR3nt: TGTGCCAGCTCAACGCCGGGACCAGCGGACGAGCAGTACTTC; CDR3aa: CASSTPGPADEQYF
j_gene: TRBJ2-5; d_gene: .; abundance: many; v_gene: TRBV10-3; CDR3nt: TGTGCCATTGGAGAAATTGCGACCCAGTACTTC; CDR3aa: CAIGEIATQYF
j_gene: TRBJ2-7; d_gene: TRBD2; abundance: .; v_gene: TRBV28; CDR3nt: TGTGCCAGCATTGGGACTAGCGGCTACGAGCAGTACTTC; CDR3aa: CASIGTSGYEQYF
j_gene: TRBJ2-5; d_gene: .; abundance: .; v_gene: TRBV20-1; CDR3nt: TGCAGTGCTAGAGGGGGGACGAAAGAGACCCAGTACTTC; CDR3aa: CSARGGTKETQYF
j_gene: TRBJ2-1; d_gene: .; abundance: few; v_gene: TRBV12-5; CDR3nt: TGTGCTAGTGGCAAAGGCGGCTCTATAAATGAGCAGTTCTTC; CDR3aa: CASGKGGSINEQFF
j_gene: TRBJ2-1; d_gene: .; abundance: many; v_gene: TRBV28; CDR3nt: TGTGCCAGCAGGGGGGACTCCAGCTCCTACAATGAGCAGTTCTTC; CDR3aa: CASRGDSSSYNEQFF
j_gene: TRBJ2-7; d_gene: TRBD1; abundance: once; v_gene: TRBV27; CDR3nt: TGTGCCAGCACGGACAGGGGTCCTACCGCTTACGAGCAGTACTTC; CDR3aa: CASTDRGPTAYEQYF
j_gene: TRBJ2-6; d_gene: .; abundance: .; v_gene: TRBV29-1; CDR3nt: TGCAGCGTTGCGGCCGCGAGCTCTGGGGCCAACGTCCTGACTTTC; CDR3aa: CSVAAASSGANVLTF
j_gene: TRBJ2-4; d_gene: .; abundance: .; v_gene: TRBV12-3/TRBV12-4; CDR3nt: TGTGCCAGCAGTTTGGGGGGGCGCGGATCTAAGTCCAAAAACATTCAGTACTTC; CDR3aa: CASSLGGRGSKSKNIQYF
j_gene: TRBJ2-7; d_gene: .; abundance: many; v_gene: TRBV11-2; CDR3nt: TGTGCCAGCAGCTTAGGTAGCTTTCCCGACGAGCAGTACTTC; CDR3aa: CASSLGSFPDEQYF
j_gene: TRBJ2-5; d_gene: .; abundance: many; v_gene: TRBV5-1; CDR3nt: TGCGCCAGCAGCTTGAGGGGAAGCGAGACCCAGTACTTC; CDR3aa: CASSLRGSETQYF
j_gene: TRBJ1-1; d_gene: .; abundance: .; v_gene: TRBV10-3; CDR3nt: TGTGCCATCAGTGGGACGGACACTGAAGCTTTCTTT; CDR3aa: CAISGTDTEAFF
j_gene: TRBJ2-3; d_gene: .; abundance: once; v_gene: TRBV29-1; CDR3nt: TGCAGCGTGGGAACAGTGGGTGATACGCAGTATTTT; CDR3aa: CSVGTVGDTQYF
j_gene: TRBJ1-2; d_gene: .; abundance: .; v_gene: TRBV6-6; CDR3nt: TGTGCCAGCAGTTTGTCAGGGGATGCCTATGGCTACACCTTC; CDR3aa: CASSLSGDAYGYTF
j_gene: TRBJ1-5; d_gene: TRBD1; abundance: many; v_gene: TRBV25-1; CDR3nt: TGTGCCAGCAGTGAGGGACAGGGGGTATGGGATAGCAATCAGCCCCAGCATTTT; CDR3aa: CASSEGQGVWDSNQPQHF
j_gene: TRBJ2-7; d_gene: .; abundance: .; v_gene: TRBV3-1; CDR3nt: TGTGCCAGCAGCAAAATCGGAATGGGGGACTACGAGCAGTACTTC; CDR3aa: CASSKIGMGDYEQYF
j_gene: TRBJ2-7; d_gene: .; abundance: many; v_gene: TRBV20-1; CDR3nt: TGCAGTGCAACCCCCCAGTACGAGCAGTACTTC; CDR3aa: CSATPQYEQYF
j_gene: TRBJ2-6; d_gene: .; abundance: .; v_gene: TRBV5-1; CDR3nt: TGCGCCAGCAGCTTGGCAGTAACAGCCGGATTGAAGGCCAACGTCCCGACTTTC; CDR3aa: CASSLAVTAGLKANVPTF
j_gene: TRBJ2-7; d_gene: .; abundance: .; v_gene: TRBV20-1; CDR3nt: TGCAGTACGTCGCCTTCCTACAATGAGCAGTACTTC; CDR3aa: CSTSPSYNEQYF
j_gene: TRBJ2-1; d_gene: TRBD2; abundance: few; v_gene: TRBV2; CDR3nt: TGTGCCAGCAGTGAAAAGGGACTAGCGTTCATCGGGGAGACCCAGTTCTTC; CDR3aa: CASSEKGLAFIGETQFF
j_gene: TRBJ1-5; d_gene: .; abundance: .; v_gene: TRBV20-1; CDR3nt: TGCAGTGCTAGAGATCGCGCAGATCAGCCCCAGCATTTT; CDR3aa: CSARDRADQPQHF
j_gene: TRBJ2-1; d_gene: .; abundance: .; v_gene: TRBV11-2; CDR3nt: TGTGCCAGCAGCTTAGACAGGGAGGCGAGGAGCTCCTACAATGAGCAGTTCTTC; CDR3aa: CASSLDREARSSYNEQFF
j_gene: TRBJ2-7; d_gene: .; abundance: many; v_gene: TRBV27; CDR3nt: TGTGCCAGCAGTTTACGGTCTAGCGTAACCTACGAGCAGTACTTC; CDR3aa: CASSLRSSVTYEQYF
j_gene: TRBJ2-7; d_gene: TRBD1; abundance: once; v_gene: TRBV20-1; CDR3nt: TGCAGTGCTAGAGATAACAGGGGGCTTAACGAGCAGTACTTC; CDR3aa: CSARDNRGLNEQYF
j_gene: TRBJ2-7; d_gene: .; abundance: once; v_gene: TRBV12-3/TRBV12-4; CDR3nt: TGTGCCAGCAGTTTTGTGGTTTACGAGCAGTACTTC; CDR3aa: CASSFVVYEQYF
j_gene: TRBJ2-3; d_gene: .; abundance: many; v_gene: TRBV28; CDR3nt: TGTGCCAGCACGGAACCGGGACTCTTCACAGATACGCAGTATTTT; CDR3aa: CASTEPGLFTDTQYF
j_gene: TRBJ2-1; d_gene: .; abundance: once; v_gene: TRBV29-1; CDR3nt: TGCAGCGTCTTACAGGTTTTTGGTTCGAATGAGCAGTTCTTC; CDR3aa: CSVLQVFGSNEQFF
j_gene: TRBJ2-2; d_gene: TRBD2; abundance: few; v_gene: TRBV7-3; CDR3nt: TGTGCCAGCAGCTTTAGCGGGAGAGGAACCGGGGAGCTGTTTTTT; CDR3aa: CASSFSGRGTGELFF
j_gene: TRBJ2-2; d_gene: TRBD2; abundance: .; v_gene: TRBV30; CDR3nt: TGTGCCTGGAGCCTTAGACTAGCGGCTATGAGTGTCACCGGGGAGCTGTTTTTT; CDR3aa: CAWSLRLAAMSVTGELFF
j_gene: TRBJ2-3; d_gene: .; abundance: few; v_gene: TRBV30; CDR3nt: TGTGCCTGGAGTGGGACCCTCGGGGATACGCAGTATTTT; CDR3aa: CAWSGTLGDTQYF
j_gene: TRBJ2-2; d_gene: TRBD2; abundance: few; v_gene: TRBV20-1; CDR3nt: TGCAGTGCCCGCCGCGGCGGGAGTCCCGCCGGGGAGCTGTTTTTT; CDR3aa: CSARRGGSPAGELFF
j_gene: TRBJ1-1; d_gene: .; abundance: once; v_gene: TRBV20-1; CDR3nt: TGCAGTGCTAGAGATGTAGGGGGCACTGAAGCTTTCTTT; CDR3aa: CSARDVGGTEAFF
j_gene: TRBJ2-5; d_gene: TRBD2; abundance: .; v_gene: TRBV29-1; CDR3nt: TGCAGCGTTGAGCCCAGCGGGGGTACCTGGACCCTGGAGACCCAGTACTTC; CDR3aa: CSVEPSGGTWTLETQYF
j_gene: TRBJ2-4; d_gene: TRBD2; abundance: few; v_gene: TRBV5-5; CDR3nt: TGTGCCAGCAGCTTGGTTAGCGGGACAAACATTCAGTACTTC; CDR3aa: CASSLVSGTNIQYF
j_gene: TRBJ2-7; d_gene: .; abundance: .; v_gene: TRBV12-3/TRBV12-4; CDR3nt: TGTGCCAGCAGTTTTAGGGCTGGATCTGGAGAAGAGCAGTACTTC; CDR3aa: CASSFRAGSGEEQYF
j_gene: TRBJ2-1; d_gene: TRBD1; abundance: .; v_gene: TRBV25-1; CDR3nt: TGTGCCAGCAGTGAAAGACGACAGGGAAGCTTCTACAATGAGCAGTTCTTC; CDR3aa: CASSERRQGSFYNEQFF
j_gene: TRBJ2-1; d_gene: .; abundance: many; v_gene: TRBV5-1; CDR3nt: TGCGCCAGCAGCTCCACACACTACAATGAGCAGTTCTTC; CDR3aa: CASSSTHYNEQFF
j_gene: TRBJ1-2; d_gene: .; abundance: .; v_gene: TRBV19; CDR3nt: TGTGCCAGTACGCAGAGCAGCGGCGGCTACACCTTC; CDR3aa: CASTQSSGGYTF
j_gene: TRBJ2-1; d_gene: .; abundance: .; v_gene: TRBV5-4; CDR3nt: TGTGCCAGCAGCGTGGAAGACAGGAAGAATGAGCAGTTCTTC; CDR3aa: CASSVEDRKNEQFF
j_gene: TRBJ2-3; d_gene: .; abundance: many; v_gene: TRBV9; CDR3nt: TGTGCCAGCAGCTCCGTAACGGGGAGGAGCACAGATACGCAGTATTTT; CDR3aa: CASSSVTGRSTDTQYF
j_gene: TRBJ2-3; d_gene: TRBD2; abundance: many; v_gene: TRBV29-1; CDR3nt: TGCAGCGCCGATACTCTAGCGGCCCCAGGTCTCGCGCAGTATTTT; CDR3aa: CSADTLAAPGLAQYF
j_gene: TRBJ2-2; d_gene: .; abundance: .; v_gene: TRBV10-1; CDR3nt: TGCGCCAGCAGAGAAGCGGCGACCGGGGAGCTGTTTTTT; CDR3aa: CASREAATGELFF
j_gene: TRBJ2-5; d_gene: .; abundance: .; v_gene: TRBV7-2; CDR3nt: TGTGCCAGCAGCAGGGGACTTTTTCAAGAGACCCAGTACTTC; CDR3aa: CASSRGLFQETQYF
j_gene: TRBJ1-6; d_gene: TRBD1; abundance: many; v_gene: TRBV27; CDR3nt: TGTGCCAGCAGCGACAGGGATTCACCCCTCCACTTT; CDR3aa: CASSDRDSPLHF
j_gene: TRBJ2-7; d_gene: TRBD2; abundance: few; v_gene: TRBV6-1; CDR3nt: TGTGCCAGCAGTGAAGCCGTCCCCCTCTTGGGGGGGAGCTCCTACGAGCAGTACTTC; CDR3aa: CASSEAVPLLGGSSYEQYF
j_gene: TRBJ2-7; d_gene: TRBD2; abundance: .; v_gene: TRBV5-1; CDR3nt: TGCGCCAGCAGCCTACGTCCGGGACTAGCAATCTACGAGCAGTACTTC; CDR3aa: CASSLRPGLAIYEQYF
j_gene: TRBJ2-1; d_gene: .; abundance: many; v_gene: TRBV7-9; CDR3nt: TGTGCCAGCAGCTTAGTATACAGGGTCGAAAATGAGCAGTTCTTC; CDR3aa: CASSLVYRVENEQFF
j_gene: TRBJ2-5; d_gene: .; abundance: .; v_gene: TRBV2; CDR3nt: TGTGCCGGCAGTGAAGTGACCCAGTACTTC; CDR3aa: CAGSEVTQYF
j_gene: TRBJ1-4; d_gene: .; abundance: .; v_gene: TRBV6-1; CDR3nt: TGTGCCAGCAGTCCAGTATCGGCTGCAACTAATGAAAAACTGTTTTTT; CDR3aa: CASSPVSAATNEKLFF